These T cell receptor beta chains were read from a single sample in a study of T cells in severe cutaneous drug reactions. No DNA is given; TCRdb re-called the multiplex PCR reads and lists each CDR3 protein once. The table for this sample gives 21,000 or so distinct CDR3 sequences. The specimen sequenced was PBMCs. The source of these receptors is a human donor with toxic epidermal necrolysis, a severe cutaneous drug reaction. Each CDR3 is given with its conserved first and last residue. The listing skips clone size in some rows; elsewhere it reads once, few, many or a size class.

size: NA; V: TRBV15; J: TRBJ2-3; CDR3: CATSGGLAGGLDTQYF
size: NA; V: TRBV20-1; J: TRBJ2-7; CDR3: CSARLDTMASYEQYF
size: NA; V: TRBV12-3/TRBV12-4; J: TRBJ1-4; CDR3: CASSLGEKLFF
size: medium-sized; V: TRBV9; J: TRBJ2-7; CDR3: CASSYGTRYEQYF
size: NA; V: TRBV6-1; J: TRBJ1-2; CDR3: CASDPLGIYGYTF
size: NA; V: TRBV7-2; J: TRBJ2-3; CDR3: CASSYGLAGARDTQYF
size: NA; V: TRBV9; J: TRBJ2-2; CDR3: CASSVSRLAENTGELFF
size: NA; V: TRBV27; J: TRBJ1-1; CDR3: CASSPAGTGLGTEAFF
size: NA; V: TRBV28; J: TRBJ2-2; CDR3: CASSPEPGLAGVAVGELFF
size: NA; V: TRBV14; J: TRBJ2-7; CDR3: CASSQTRLYEQYF
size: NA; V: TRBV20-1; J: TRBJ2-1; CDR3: CSAQTSGRSSYNEQFF
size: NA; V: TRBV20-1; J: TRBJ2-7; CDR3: CSARDLSGLVPYEQYF
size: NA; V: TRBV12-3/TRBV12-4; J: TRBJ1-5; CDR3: CASRPTGNNQPQHF
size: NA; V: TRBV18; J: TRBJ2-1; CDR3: CASSPATRQPGQFF
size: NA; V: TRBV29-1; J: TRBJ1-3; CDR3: CSARQGSGNTIYF
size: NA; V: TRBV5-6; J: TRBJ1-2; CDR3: CASSLVGHMNYGYTF
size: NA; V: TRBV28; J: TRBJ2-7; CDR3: CASSLGRSGRISSYEQYF
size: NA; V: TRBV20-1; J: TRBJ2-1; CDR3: CSAVWESLDNEQFF
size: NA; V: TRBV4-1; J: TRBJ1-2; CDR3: CASSQNQGNYGYTF
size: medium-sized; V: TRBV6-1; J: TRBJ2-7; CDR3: CASSDYLMGPYEQYF
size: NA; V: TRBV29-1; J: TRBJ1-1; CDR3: CSVSGTQNTEAFF
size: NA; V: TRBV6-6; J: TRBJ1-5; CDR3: CASSFTGNQPQHF
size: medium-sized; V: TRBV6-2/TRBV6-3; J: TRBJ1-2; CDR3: CASSPQQGWYGYTF
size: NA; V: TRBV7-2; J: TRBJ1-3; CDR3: CASSLRTSGNTIYF
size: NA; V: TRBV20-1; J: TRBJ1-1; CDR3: CSANGYRGGTEAFF
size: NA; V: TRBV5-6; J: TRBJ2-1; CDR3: CASSLRDRAANEQFF
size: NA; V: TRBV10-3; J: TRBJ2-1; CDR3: CAISPDRHNEQFF
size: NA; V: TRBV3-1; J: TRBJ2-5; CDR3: CASSRWTGQETQYF
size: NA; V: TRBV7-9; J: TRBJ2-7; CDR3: CASSDEAGRSPAYEQYF
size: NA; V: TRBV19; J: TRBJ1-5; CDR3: CASSAGTGGQPQHF
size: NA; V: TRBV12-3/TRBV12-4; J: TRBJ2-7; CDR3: CASSLTSGGYEQYF
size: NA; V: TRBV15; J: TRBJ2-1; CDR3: CATSRDPMGQGGNEQFF
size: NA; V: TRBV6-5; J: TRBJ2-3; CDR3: CATGGRGLLHTDTQYF
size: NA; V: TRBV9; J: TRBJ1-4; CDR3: CASSTYTGSTNEKLFF
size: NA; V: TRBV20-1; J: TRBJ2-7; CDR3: CSATGLAGGTYEQYF
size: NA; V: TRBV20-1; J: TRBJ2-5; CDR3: CSAGGQGAEETQYF
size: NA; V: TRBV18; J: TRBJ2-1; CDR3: CASSPRRGTSNEQFF
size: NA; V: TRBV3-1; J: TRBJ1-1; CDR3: CASSQDRVSTEAFF
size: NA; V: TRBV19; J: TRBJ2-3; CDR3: CASSTEETLSTDTQYF
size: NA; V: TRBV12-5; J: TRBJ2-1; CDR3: CASGFWTGNEQFF
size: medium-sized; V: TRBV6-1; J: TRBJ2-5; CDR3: CASRIQVQETQYF
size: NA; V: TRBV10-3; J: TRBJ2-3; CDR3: CAIGQDTDTQYF
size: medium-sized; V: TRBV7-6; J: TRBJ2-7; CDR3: CASSLQSHPSYEQYF
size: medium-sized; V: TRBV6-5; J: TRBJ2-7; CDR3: CASRQTWEGSYEQYF
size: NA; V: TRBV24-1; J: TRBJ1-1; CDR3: CATSDAGRNTEAFF
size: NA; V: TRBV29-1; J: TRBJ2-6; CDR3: CSAGPETGANVLTF
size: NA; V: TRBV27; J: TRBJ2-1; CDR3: CASSFSGRALRSYNEQFF
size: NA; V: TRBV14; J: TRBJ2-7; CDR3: CASSQALVRVPEQYF
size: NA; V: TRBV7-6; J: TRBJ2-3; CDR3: CASSLTPGTGGADTQYF
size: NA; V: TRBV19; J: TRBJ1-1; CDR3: CASSISPRWSAFF
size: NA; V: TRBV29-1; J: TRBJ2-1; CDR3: CSGGTGPPYNEQFF